These 31 T cell receptor beta chains originate from one sample sequenced in a study of blood T cell repertoires in COVID-19. The table came from immunoSEQ multiplex PCR; TCRdb's copy has only in-frame clones and leaves some out. In the table there are around 320,000 clones, almost 90% of which are singletons. The sample taken for sequencing was PBMCs or T cells enriched from blood (not recorded which). These TCRs come from a woman younger than 35 with acute COVID-19.

The gene calls are TRBV18 and TRBJ1-2, with a tentative D call TRBD1 (6 bases). Germline CDR1 reads KGHSH; CDR2 reads LQKENI. Trimming shortened V by 3 bases and J by 7 bases, and 15 bases separated the two germline ends. This CDR3 comprises 14 residues. The CDR3 spells CASSPRTEASGYTF. For the CDR3, the DNA is TGTGCCAGCTCACCGAGGACAGAAGCTAGTGGCTACACCTTC.

CDR3 nucleotide sequence: TGTGCCAGCAGCCCACCCATAGCGGACTCCTACAATGAGCAGTTCTTC. Translating it yields CASSPPIADSYNEQFF. This rearrangement joins TRBV28 to TRBJ2-1; D perhaps matches TRBD2 (6 bases). The germline V gene encodes CDR1 MDHEN and CDR2 SYDVKM. V was pared by 6 bases and J by 0 bases, with 15 bases between. The CDR3 spans 16 residues.

V and J are TRBV28 and TRBJ2-3; 8 nucleotides line up with TRBD2. This CDR3 region has 14 residues. The V and J ends lost 5 bases and 4 bases, in that order; junction bases with no gene match: 5. Germline loops: CDR1 MDHEN, CDR2 SYDVKM. The CDR3 sequence is CASSPGGRSDTQYF. The DNA for the CDR3 is TGTGCCAGCAGTCCGGGAGGGAGGTCAGATACGCAGTATTTT.

The chain couples TRBV30 to TRBJ1-1; 8 bases match TRBD1. This CDR3 has 15 residues. The ends lost 2 bases at V and 4 bases at J; junction bases unmatched: 9. Per germline, CDR1 GTSNPN and CDR2 SVGIG (reference sequence). CDR3 sequence reads: CAWSLPGGWGTEAFF. The CDR3 coding sequence is TGTGCCTGGAGTCTCCCAGGGGGCTGGGGCACTGAAGCTTTCTTT.

The gene calls are TRBV29-1 and TRBJ2-7, with 10 nucleotides matching TRBD2. The V and J ends lost 6 bases and 0 bases, in that order; junction bases with no gene match: 2. This CDR3 contains 13 residues. Germline CDR1 SQVTM, CDR2 ANQGSEA. CDR3 sequence reads: CSVEREGSYEQYF. In DNA form, the CDR3 reads TGCAGCGTAGAGCGGGAGGGCTCCTACGAGCAGTACTTC.

The chain couples TRBV5-1 to TRBJ1-2; no firm D call. In germline, CDR1 is SGHRS, CDR2 YFSETQ. V dropped 7 bases and J dropped 7 bases, with 26 bases sitting between them. The CDR3 contains 16 residues. CDR3: CASRPATFSFETGYTF. CDR3 nucleotide sequence: TGCGCCAGCCGACCCGCGACATTTAGTTTTGAAACTGGCTACACCTTC.

The chain links TRBV16 to TRBJ1-2; 7 positions match TRBD1. Germline trimming cut 2 bases from V and 6 bases from J; bases unmatched to any gene: 9. Germline CDR1 KGHSY, CDR2 FQNENV. CDR3 size: 15 residues. The CDR3 reads CASSQTWAQGDGYTF. The CDR3 region has the DNA TGTGCCAGCAGCCAAACGTGGGCCCAGGGGGATGGCTACACCTTC.

V is TRBV21-1 and J is TRBJ2-7; the table's D gene call, TRBD1, was not cross checked with the DNA. TRBV21-1 is recorded as a pseudogene. The CDR3 spans 16 residues. The CDR3 sequence is CASSKRGLGQGDEQYF. The CDR3 DNA follows: TGTGCCAGCAGCAAACGAGGGCTAGGACAGGGGGACGAGCAGTACTTC.

The chain has TRBV30 and TRBJ1-4; D might be TRBD1 (6 bases). The CDR3 is 13 residues long. V was shortened by 3 bases and J by 8 bases, with 13 bases between the two germline ends. CDR1 GTSNPN and CDR2 SVGIG come from the germline V gene (reference sequence). CDR3 region: CAWRGAIGEKLFF. The CDR3 DNA is TGTGCCTGGAGGGGGGCAATTGGGGAAAAACTGTTTTTT.

The V and J genes are TRBV6-6 and TRBJ1-3, with D perhaps TRBD1 (6 bases). Germline lookup yields CDR1 MNHNY and CDR2 SVGAGI (reference sequence). The CDR3 spans 14 residues. V shed 5 bases and J shed 4 bases, with 12 bases lying between them. CDR3 coding DNA: TGTGCCAGCAGTGGAGCAGGGGAGGGAAACACCATATATTTT. Its translation: CASSGAGEGNTIYF.

This clone is labeled medium-sized. Other DNA sequences in the sample encode the same CDR3. The gene calls are TRBV12-3 or TRBV12-4 and TRBJ1-1, with 9 nucleotides matching TRBD1. The V segment lost 4 bases and the J segment 5 bases; nucleotides outside the gene matches: 2. There are 13 residues in the CDR3. The CDR3 DNA is TGTGCCAGCAGTTACAGGGGGCCGACTGAAGCTTTCTTT. This sequence encodes CASSYRGPTEAFF.

This chain connects TRBV5-1 to TRBJ2-2; 8 nucleotides match TRBD2. This CDR3 region has 16 residues. V was pared by 1 base and J by 3 bases, with 5 bases of the junction left unmatched. Germline CDR1 is SGHRS and CDR2 is YFSETQ. The DNA for the CDR3 is TGCGCCAGCAGCTTGTCGGCGGGAGGATACACCGGGGAGCTGTTTTTT. Its translation is CASSLSAGGYTGELFF.

The V and J genes are TRBV2 and TRBJ1-2, with D tentatively TRBD1 (6 bases). CDR3 length equals 13 residues. Per the germline V gene, CDR1 is SNHLY and CDR2 is FYNNEI. The V end lost 6 bases, the J end lost 7 bases, and 15 bases lay between the germline ends. The CDR3 DNA is TGTGCCAGCAGGTACTCAGGGGCTGGTGGCTACACCTTC. Its translation: CASRYSGAGGYTF.

V and J are TRBV19 and TRBJ2-5, with 9 bases lining up with TRBD2. The CDR3 covers 16 residues. The ends lost 6 bases at V and 5 bases at J; junction bases unmatched: 13. Germline V lookup: CDR1 LNHDA, CDR2 SQIVND (reference sequence). CDR3 sequence reads: CASSSLAGYGDETQYF. The CDR3 nucleotides are TGTGCCAGTAGCTCACTAGCGGGCTACGGGGATGAGACCCAGTACTTC.

CDR3 DNA sequence: TGTGCCAGCAGCCCCGGGACAGGAAGGTACGAGCAGTACTTC. Translated: CASSPGTGRYEQYF. This rearrangement joins TRBV28 to TRBJ2-7; 8 bases map to TRBD1. The CDR3 has 14 amino acids. V shed 6 bases and J 4 bases; nucleotides not matched to a gene: 8. Germline V gene sequence: CDR1 MDHEN, CDR2 SYDVKM.

V gene TRBV5-1 combines with J gene TRBJ2-3, with 10 bases matching TRBD2. Trimming took 1 base from V and 5 from J; bases not matched to a gene: 4. In germline, CDR1 is SGHRS, CDR2 YFSETQ. CDR3 length: 15 amino acids. DNA for the CDR3: TGCGCCAGCAGCTTGCTAGCGGGAGCCGGAGATACGCAGTATTTT. This codes for CASSLLAGAGDTQYF. The full variable domain, its missing parts supplied by reference TRBV5-1 and TRBJ2-3, is KAGVTQTPRYLIKTRGQQVTLSCSPISGHRSVSWYQQTPGQGLQFLFEYFSETQRNKGNFPGRFSGRQFSNSRSEMNVSTLELGDSALYLCASSLLAGAGDTQYFGPGTRLTVL.

The gene calls are TRBV11-3 and TRBJ2-1; TRBD1 is a possible D gene (6 bases). The germline gives CDR1 SGHNT, CDR2 YENEEA. This CDR3 is built from 15 residues. Trimming cost V 5 bases and J 10 bases, with 21 bases left between them. For the CDR3, the DNA is TGTGCCAGCAGCGCAGGGGACACCCTAACTGGGGAGCAGTTCTTC. Translating it yields CASSAGDTLTGEQFF.

CDR3 loop: CASIRTGEAFF. DNA of the CDR3: TGTGCCAGCATCAGGACAGGGGAAGCTTTCTTT. This chain links TRBV12-3 or TRBV12-4 with TRBJ1-1, with 8 bases that match TRBD1. The V segment lost 7 bases and the J segment 8 bases; nucleotides outside the gene matches: 3. CDR3 length equals 11 residues.

The chain links TRBV27 to TRBJ1-1; 8 positions agree with TRBD1. This CDR3 is 18 amino acids long. Germline V gives CDR1 MNHEY, CDR2 SMNVEV (reference sequence). J lost 1 base, V lost 5 bases, and 15 bases had no gene match. The CDR3 nucleotides are TGTGCCAGCAGTCGAACCCAGGGGGCCTTAAGGAAGAACACTGAAGCTTTCTTT. Its translation is CASSRTQGALRKNTEAFF.

This chain connects TRBV10-3 to TRBJ2-3; 7 bases align to TRBD2. The V and J ends lost 2 bases and 4 bases, in that order; junction bases with no gene match: 3. The CDR3 covers 14 residues. Germline loops: CDR1 ENHRY, CDR2 SYGVKD. CDR3 in amino acids: CAISEREGADTQYF. In DNA form, the CDR3 reads TGTGCCATCAGTGAGAGGGAGGGAGCAGATACGCAGTATTTT.

Notes on this clone: The same CDR3 can be traced to other DNA sequences in this sample. The V and J genes are TRBV6-1 and TRBJ2-1, with TRBD2 matching 11 bases. The CDR3 runs 16 residues. V dropped 3 bases and J dropped 0; count of bases not matched to a gene: 1. Germline V lookup: CDR1 MNHNS, CDR2 SASEGT. Here the CDR3 DNA reads TGTGCCAGCAGTGACCTAGCGGGAGGCTCCTACAATGAGCAGTTCTTC. Amino acids: CASSDLAGGSYNEQFF.

The chain has TRBV6-5 and TRBJ2-3, with 11 bases identical to TRBD2. CDR3 size: 13 residues. J was trimmed by 4 bases and V by 11 bases; bases with no gene match: 5. From germline, CDR1 is MNHEY and CDR2 SVGAGI. CDR3 nucleotide sequence: TGTGCCGTAGCGGGAGGGATCGCAGATACGCAGTATTTT. Protein product: CAVAGGIADTQYF.

CDR3 DNA sequence: TGTGCCAGCACCCCAGGGTATCCGAACACTGAAGCTTTCTTT. Encoded protein: CASTPGYPNTEAFF. The chain employs TRBV19 and TRBJ1-1, with D perhaps TRBD1 (5 bases). V was clipped by 9 bases and J by 1 base, with 15 bases between them. This CDR3 contains 14 residues. Germline-derived CDR1 and CDR2 are LNHDA and SQIVND (reference sequence).

The J gene is TRBJ2-3, the V gene TRBV6-5, with 7 nucleotides matching TRBD2. This CDR3 is 14 amino acids long. J lost 3 bases, V lost 5 bases, and 5 bases had no gene match. Germline V lookup: CDR1 MNHEY, CDR2 SVGAGI. This CDR3 reads CASSRGLVTDTQYF. The CDR3 DNA reads TGTGCCAGCAGTCGAGGACTAGTTACAGATACGCAGTATTTT.

The J gene is TRBJ1-3, the V gene TRBV4-2, with D possibly TRBD1 on 6 matching bases. This CDR3 spans 15 amino acids. Germline V lookup: CDR1 LGHNA, CDR2 YNFKEQ. V was cut by 5 bases and J by 2 bases, with 13 bases left in between. CDR3 DNA: TGTGCCAGCAGCGCCGGGAGGGGGACTGGAAACACCATATATTTT. Translated: CASSAGRGTGNTIYF.

This clone has just a few counts. The chain's CDR3 is CSAFRGYEQYF. In nucleotides, the CDR3 is TGCAGTGCTTTCAGGGGATACGAGCAGTACTTC. V gene TRBV20-1 combines with J gene TRBJ2-7; tentatively, D is TRBD1 (6 bases). Germline-derived CDR1 and CDR2 are DFQATT and SNEGSKA (reference sequence). The CDR3 has 11 residues. Trimming stripped 5 bases from V and 4 bases from J, with 9 bases between.

The chain employs TRBV28 and TRBJ2-2, with 9 bases aligning to TRBD2. Germline V gene sequence: CDR1 MDHEN, CDR2 SYDVKM. Unmatched junction bases numbered 19, after V lost 4 bases and J lost 7 bases. The CDR3 has 19 residues. CDR3 DNA: TGTGCCAGCAGTTCACCCACTATAAATAGCGGGAGATGGAACGGGGAGCTGTTTTTT. It specifies CASSSPTINSGRWNGELFF. The full variable domain, completed using reference TRBV28 and TRBJ2-2, is DVKVTQSSRYLVKRTGEKVFLECVQDMDHENMFWYRQDPGLGLRLIYFSYDVKMKEKGDIPEGYSVSREKKERFSLILESASTNQTSMYLCASSSPTINSGRWNGELFFGEGSRLTVL.

This chain connects TRBV19 to TRBJ1-2; 7 bases map to TRBD1. The CDR3 is 14 amino acids. Germline CDR1 and CDR2: LNHDA and SQIVND (reference sequence). The junction had 7 bases not matched to a gene; V was cut back by 8 bases and J by 1 base. The CDR3: CASHRGTVNYGYTF. As DNA, the CDR3 is TGTGCCAGTCACCGGGGGACAGTTAACTATGGCTACACCTTC. The whole variable domain, remainder taken from reference TRBV19 and TRBJ1-2, is DGGITQSPKYLFRKEGQNVTLSCEQNLNHDAMYWYRQDPGQGLRLIYYSQIVNDFQKGDIAEGYSVSREKKESFPLTVTSAQKNPTAFYLCASHRGTVNYGYTFGSGTRLTVV.

This clone appeared a few times. The chain links TRBV24-1 to TRBJ2-1; 9 bases are a match to TRBD2. This CDR3 is 16 amino acids long. The germline CDR1 and CDR2 sequences are KGHDR and SFDVKD. Trimming took 8 bases from V and 1 from J; bases not matched to a gene: 8. The CDR3 coding sequence is TGTGCCACCATGGCGGGAGGGGCGAGGTCCTACAATGAGCAGTTCTTC. This gives the protein CATMAGGARSYNEQFF.

This rearrangement joins TRBV18 to TRBJ1-1; no clear D gene. Germline CDR1 and CDR2: KGHSH and LQKENI. V gave up 5 bases and J gave up 2 bases, with 15 bases separating them. The CDR3 has 15 residues. The DNA for the CDR3 is TGTGCCAGCTCAGATTCGGGAAAAGGAAACACTGAAGCTTTCTTT. It encodes CASSDSGKGNTEAFF.

This clone came up once. The chain has TRBV2 and TRBJ1-2; 7 nucleotides align to TRBD1. Germline V gives CDR1 SNHLY, CDR2 FYNNEI. The junction had 7 bases not matched to a gene; V was cut back by 6 bases and J by 6 bases. The CDR3 totals 13 residues. The CDR3, as DNA: TGTGCCAGCAGCACCCGGGACAGTAATGGCTACACCTTC. Its translation is CASSTRDSNGYTF.